This T cell receptor (beta chain) was observed in a study of blood T cell repertoires in COVID-19. This CDR3 contains 14 residues. V gave up 2 bases and J gave up 2 bases, with 10 bases separating them. CDR1 is SGHRS, CDR2 YFSETQ, per germline. Libraries were prepared by immunoSEQ multiplex PCR; TCRdb keeps only in-frame clonotypes and omits some of them. The sample has around 330,000 clones; more than 75% are singletons. The sample comprised peripheral blood. The chain uses TRBV5-1 and TRBJ1-1, with D unresolved. The TCR originated in a woman aged 45 to 65 with active or convalescent COVID-19. The CDR3 is CASSLSAVNTEAFF. The CDR3 DNA sequence: TGCGCCAGCAGCTTAAGTGCGGTTAACACTGAAGCTTTCTTT.